The 22 T cell receptor beta chains listed next were all sequenced from one sample in a study of T cell responses to AZD1222 COVID-19 vaccine. TCRdb's copy holds only in-frame clones and misses some; the assay was immunoSEQ multiplex PCR. Among about 140,000 clones, over 90% were seen once, and the ten largest hold about 3.7%. Sequenced here: peripheral blood, sampled 28 days after the second AZD1222 dose. These receptors came from an adult who received the AZD1222 COVID-19 vaccine.

V is TRBV27 and J is TRBJ1-1, with a tentative D call TRBD1 (5 bases). V gave up 2 bases and J gave up 8 bases, with 18 bases separating them. Germline V gene data show CDR1 as MNHEY and CDR2 as SMNVEV (reference sequence). CDR3 size: 15 residues. CDR3 in amino acids: CASSLGAAGPKEAFF. CDR3 DNA: TGTGCCAGCAGTTTAGGGGCAGCAGGGCCAAAAGAAGCTTTCTTT.

In this sample, this clone turned up once. The chain employs TRBV19 and TRBJ1-2; D is possibly TRBD1 (5 bases). The CDR3 totals 15 residues. The germline CDR1 and CDR2 sequences are LNHDA and SQIVND (reference sequence). The V end lost 5 bases, the J end lost 7 bases, and 20 bases lay between the germline ends. The CDR3 loop is CASSALGVELFGYTF. The CDR3 nucleotides are TGTGCCAGTAGTGCCTTGGGGGTCGAGCTTTTTGGCTACACCTTC.

V usage is TRBV28 and J usage is TRBJ1-4, with D possibly TRBD1 on 5 matching bases. Germline V CDR1 and CDR2: MDHEN, SYDVKM. This CDR3 spans 14 amino acids. V shed 7 bases and J shed 10 bases, with 19 bases lying between them. CDR3 nucleotides: TGTGCCAGCATTCCGGGACCCCAGTCCGGAAAACTGTTTTTT. Translated: CASIPGPQSGKLFF.

The chain is built from TRBV2 and TRBJ2-5, with D hard to call. Germline CDR1 SNHLY, CDR2 FYNNEI. Trimming shortened V by 2 bases and J by 2 bases, and 6 bases separated the two germline ends. This CDR3 is built from 13 residues. The CDR3 coding sequence is TGTGCCAGCAGTGAATGGCGGCAAGAGACCCAGTACTTC. Its protein is CASSEWRQETQYF. Using reference TRBV2 and TRBJ2-5 for the parts outside the CDR3, the full variable domain is EPEVTQTPSHQVTQMGQEVILRCVPISNHLYFYWYRQILGQKVEFLVSFYNNEISEKSEIFDDQFSVERPDGSNFTLKIRSTKLEDSAMYFCASSEWRQETQYFGPGTRLLVL.

There are a few counts of this clone. The CDR3 sequence is CASSEREDNSPLHF. In DNA, the CDR3 is TGTGCCAGCAGTGAACGGGAGGATAATTCACCCCTCCACTTT. The V and J genes are TRBV6-1 and TRBJ1-6; D is undetermined. Germline CDR1 reads MNHNS; CDR2 reads SASEGT. The CDR3 contains 14 residues. V was pared by 2 bases and J by 5 bases, with 7 bases between.

The genes are TRBV2 and TRBJ1-4; D call uncertain. The germline CDR1 and CDR2 sequences are SNHLY and FYNNEI. The V end lost 4 bases, the J end lost 0 bases, and 3 bases lay between the germline ends. This CDR3 comprises 13 residues. Here the CDR3 reads CASSGPTNEKLFF. The CDR3 bases are TGTGCCAGCAGTGGGCCAACTAATGAAAAACTGTTTTTT.

The V gene is TRBV18, the J gene TRBJ1-3; D is uncertain. Trimming stripped 2 bases from V and 0 bases from J, with 14 bases between. Germline CDR1 KGHSH, CDR2 LQKENI. The CDR3 is 17 amino acids. In nucleotides, the CDR3 is TGTGCCAGCTCACCAGCGAATCTGTGGGGCTCTGGAAACACCATATATTTT. It is translated as CASSPANLWGSGNTIYF.

The chain employs TRBV3-1 (or the pseudogene TRBV3-2) and TRBJ2-5, with D maybe TRBD1 (6 bases). The CDR3 spans 13 residues. The germline gives CDR1 LGHDT, CDR2 YNNKEL (reference sequence). Trimming took off 4 bases at V and 4 bases at J, with 10 bases between the two ends. DNA of the CDR3: TGTGCCAGCAGCCTTACAGGGCGAGAGACCCAGTACTTC. This sequence encodes CASSLTGRETQYF.

The chain has TRBV29-1 and TRBJ1-2; D gene ambiguous. V gave up 7 bases and J gave up 0 bases, with 12 bases separating them. This CDR3 comprises 13 residues. Per the germline V gene, CDR1 is SQVTM and CDR2 is ANQGSEA. DNA for the CDR3: TGCAGCGCGGGGATAGGGACTAACTATGGCTACACCTTC. Translating it yields CSAGIGTNYGYTF. The entire variable domain, with the rest obtained from reference TRBV29-1 and TRBJ1-2, is as follows: SAVISQKPSRDICQRGTSLTIQCQVDSQVTMMFWYRQQPGQSLTLIATANQGSEATYESGFVIDKFPISRPNLTFSTLTVSNMSPEDSSIYLCSAGIGTNYGYTFGSGTRLTVV.

The V call is TRBV6-5, the J call TRBJ2-3; 16 positions agree with TRBD2. The ends lost 7 bases at V and 6 bases at J; junction bases unmatched: 4. CDR1 is MNHEY and CDR2 is SVGAGI in the germline V gene. This CDR3 has 15 amino acids. The CDR3 region is CASTGLAGGPDTQYF. The CDR3 DNA is TGTGCCAGCACGGGACTAGCGGGAGGGCCGGATACGCAGTATTTT.

This sequence joins TRBV19 and TRBJ1-2, with D possibly matching TRBD1 (6 bases). Germline lookup yields CDR1 LNHDA and CDR2 SQIVND (reference sequence). Trimming shortened V by 8 bases and J by 4 bases, and 8 bases separated the two germline ends. This CDR3 has 11 amino acids. The CDR3 sequence is CASGQFYGYTF. Written as DNA, the CDR3 is TGTGCCAGTGGACAGTTCTATGGCTACACCTTC.

This chain uses TRBV28 with TRBJ1-1, with TRBD1 identical over 7 bases. Germline V gene sequence: CDR1 MDHEN, CDR2 SYDVKM. This CDR3 spans 12 amino acids. The V gene end was trimmed by 5 bases and the J gene end by 6 bases; junction bases not matched to a gene: 3. This CDR3 reads CASSRQGAEAFF. The CDR3, as DNA: TGTGCCAGCAGTCGCCAGGGGGCTGAAGCTTTCTTT.

The rearrangement uses TRBV6-5 and TRBJ2-2; 16 nucleotides agree with TRBD2. Germline values: CDR1 MNHEY, CDR2 SVGAGI. The CDR3 runs 16 residues. The V and J ends lost 2 bases and 6 bases, in that order; junction bases with no gene match: 0. DNA of the CDR3: TGTGCCAGCAGTTACGGGACTAGCGGGAGGGCCGGGGAGCTGTTTTTT. This gives the protein CASSYGTSGRAGELFF.

The rearrangement links TRBV2 to TRBJ2-4; unclear D gene. The CDR3 totals 15 residues. Germline V gives CDR1 SNHLY, CDR2 FYNNEI. Trimming shortened V by 7 bases and J by 8 bases, and 21 bases separated the two germline ends. The CDR3 protein is CASTLASPSIDIQYF. In DNA form, the CDR3 reads TGTGCCAGCACGTTAGCTTCCCCCTCAATTGACATTCAGTACTTC.

The V call is TRBV25-1, the J call TRBJ2-1; 11 nucleotides line up with TRBD2. The CDR3 is 17 amino acids. The V gene's germline CDR1 is MGHDK and CDR2 SYGVNS. The junction had 4 bases not matched to a gene; V was cut back by 3 bases and J by 0 bases. CDR3 nucleotide sequence: TGTGCCAGCAGTGATCCAGGACTAGCGGGCTCCTACAATGAGCAGTTCTTC. It codes for CASSDPGLAGSYNEQFF.

The gene calls are TRBV28 and TRBJ2-3; D perhaps matches TRBD2 (6 bases). V lost 3 bases to trimming and J lost 8 bases, with 15 bases between them. The CDR3 extends over 14 amino acids. CDR1 is MDHEN, CDR2 SYDVKM, per germline. CDR3 residues: CASSFTLPGGTQYF. The CDR3, as DNA: TGTGCCAGCAGTTTTACGCTACCCGGGGGTACGCAGTATTTT.

The V gene is TRBV5-1, the J gene TRBJ2-7, with 9 bases aligning to TRBD1. The CDR3 covers 14 residues. Germline values: CDR1 SGHRS, CDR2 YFSETQ. With 7 bases clipped from V and 3 bases from J, the junction kept 8 bases outside the gene matches. CDR3: CASGPGTGIYEQYF. The CDR3 nucleotides are TGCGCCAGCGGGCCGGGGACAGGGATCTACGAGCAGTACTTC.

V and J are TRBV18 and TRBJ2-7, with 11 positions matching TRBD1. The J segment lost 3 bases and the V segment lost 3 bases, leaving 4 bases of the junction unmatched. Germline V gene sequence: CDR1 KGHSH, CDR2 LQKENI. The CDR3 runs 15 residues. CDR3 residues: CASSPPGQGVYEQYF. The CDR3 DNA sequence: TGTGCCAGCTCACCGCCGGGACAGGGGGTCTACGAGCAGTACTTC.

V usage is TRBV11-3 and J usage is TRBJ2-2; D is possibly TRBD1 or TRBD2 (6 bases each). Trimming stripped 5 bases from V and 4 bases from J, with 17 bases between. Per germline, CDR1 SGHNT and CDR2 YENEEA. CDR3 length: 16 residues. This CDR3 is CASSLGLTGATGELFF. The DNA of the CDR3 is TGTGCCAGCAGCCTGGGCCTCACGGGGGCCACCGGGGAGCTGTTTTTT.

This clone was found once. The chain has TRBV28 and TRBJ2-7; 8 bases are a match to TRBD2. The CDR3 consists of 13 residues. V shed 2 bases and J 7 bases; nucleotides not matched to a gene: 4. Germline-derived CDR1 and CDR2 are MDHEN and SYDVKM. CDR3 coding DNA: TGTGCCAGCAGTTTAGGACGGGAGGGGGAGCAGTACTTC. Translating gives CASSLGREGEQYF.

As DNA, the CDR3 is TGTGCCAGCAGCCAAGGGCGGGATTACACCGGGGAGCTGTTTTTT. It yields the protein CASSQGRDYTGELFF. This chain connects TRBV7-3 to TRBJ2-2, with D possibly TRBD2 on 6 matching bases. V shed 5 bases and J shed 3 bases, with 13 bases lying between them. Germline V gives CDR1 SGHTA, CDR2 FQGTGA. This CDR3 is 15 amino acids long.

The V call is TRBV5-1, the J call TRBJ2-1; tentatively, D is TRBD2 (6 bases). The V gene lost 1 base and the J gene lost 6 bases, with 11 bases spanning the gap. This CDR3 has 14 residues. Per the germline V gene, CDR1 is SGHRS and CDR2 is YFSETQ. The CDR3 loop reads CASSLWNSGNEQFF. In DNA, the CDR3 is TGCGCCAGCAGCTTGTGGAATAGCGGCAATGAGCAGTTCTTC.